This TCR beta chain was documented in a study of T cell clones after liver transplantation. The germline gives CDR1 SGHRS, CDR2 YFSETQ. V shed 4 bases, J shed 6 bases, and the junction held 14 bases outside the gene matches. CDR3 length equals 16 residues. The protocol was immunoSEQ multiplex PCR, while the TCRdb copy is restricted to in-frame clones and leaves out a portion. The data show approximately 71,000 clones, nearly 95% seen once. The chain carries TRBV5-1 and TRBJ2-7; 9 nucleotides agree with TRBD1. Here the sequenced sample was CD4+ T cells from blood, taken roughly 26 months after liver transplant. The TCR comes from a human patient who received a liver transplant. Among the T cells, some may be from the graft donor. CDR3 sequence (DNA): TGCGCCAGCAGCAAAGAGACAGGGGGAAGTGGCAGCGAGCAGTACTTC. Its protein product is CASSKETGGSGSEQYF.